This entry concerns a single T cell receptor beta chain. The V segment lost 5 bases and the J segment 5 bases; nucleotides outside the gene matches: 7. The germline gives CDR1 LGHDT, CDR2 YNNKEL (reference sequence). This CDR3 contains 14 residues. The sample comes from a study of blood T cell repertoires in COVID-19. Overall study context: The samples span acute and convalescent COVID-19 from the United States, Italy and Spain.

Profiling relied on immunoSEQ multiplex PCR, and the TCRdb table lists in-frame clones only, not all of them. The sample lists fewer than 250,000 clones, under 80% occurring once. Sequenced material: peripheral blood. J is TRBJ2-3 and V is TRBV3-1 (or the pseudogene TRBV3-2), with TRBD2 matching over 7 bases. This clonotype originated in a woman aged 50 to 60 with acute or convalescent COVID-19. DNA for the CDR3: TGTGCCAGCAGCAAGGCCGGGGGGATAGATACGCAGTATTTT. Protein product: CASSKAGGIDTQYF.